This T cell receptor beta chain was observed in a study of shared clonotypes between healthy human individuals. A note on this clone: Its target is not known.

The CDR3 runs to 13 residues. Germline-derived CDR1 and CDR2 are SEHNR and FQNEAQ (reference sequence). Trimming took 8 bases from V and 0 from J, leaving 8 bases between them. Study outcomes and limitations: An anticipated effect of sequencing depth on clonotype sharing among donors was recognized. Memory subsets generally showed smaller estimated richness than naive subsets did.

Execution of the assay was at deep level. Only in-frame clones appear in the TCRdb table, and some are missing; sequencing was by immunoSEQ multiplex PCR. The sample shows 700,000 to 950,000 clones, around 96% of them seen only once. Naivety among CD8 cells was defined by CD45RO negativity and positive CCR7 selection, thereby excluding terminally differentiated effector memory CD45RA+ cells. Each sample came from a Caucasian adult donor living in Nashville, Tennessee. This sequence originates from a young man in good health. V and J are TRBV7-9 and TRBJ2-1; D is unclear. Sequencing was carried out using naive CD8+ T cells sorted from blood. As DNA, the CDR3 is TGTGCCAGCCTGAAGGCCTCCTACAATGAGCAGTTCTTC. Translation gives CASLKASYNEQFF.